Listed here are 12 T cell receptor beta chains from one sample, sequenced in a study of identical twins. MiXCR was run by TCRdb on the 5' RACE reads, yielding one entry per CDR3 protein. Here the sample spans hundreds of thousands of distinct CDR3 sequences, around 6% being singletons. Sequencing was performed on naive T cells sorted from blood. Receptor source: a man younger than 35 in good health.

As regards this clonotype: Germline is not matched at one junction end, which may reflect a read error. V usage is TRBV20-1 and J usage is TRBJ2-1, with 9 bases that match TRBD2. Per germline, CDR1 DFQATT and CDR2 SNEGSKA (reference sequence). This CDR3 comprises 12 residues. The CDR3 nucleotides read TGCAGGGCTAGCGGGAACAACAATGAGCAGTTCTTC. It codes for CRASGNNNEQFF.

This clonotype was observed a handful of times. The V call is TRBV20-1, the J call TRBJ2-1; the D is unclear. V dropped 4 bases and J dropped 0 bases, with 13 bases sitting between them. The CDR3 length is 15 residues. CDR1 and CDR2 (germline): DFQATT, SNEGSKA (reference sequence). The CDR3 bases are TGCAGTGCTAAGACGCCTGGAAGCTCCTACAATGAGCAGTTCTTC. Translation gives CSAKTPGSSYNEQFF.

This clonotype was detected ten times or more. The chain combines TRBV29-1 with TRBJ2-1; D is possibly TRBD2 (6 bases). This CDR3 is built from 13 residues. Germline V gene sequence: CDR1 SQVTM, CDR2 ANQGSEA. V lost 1 base and J 9 bases, leaving 13 bases between the germline ends. The CDR3 is CSVEVLVGGEQFF. Written as DNA, the CDR3 is TGCAGCGTTGAAGTTTTGGTGGGAGGTGAGCAGTTCTTC.

There are many counts of this clonotype. This chain connects TRBV6-5 to TRBJ2-7; D is unclear. Germline V gene data show CDR1 as MNHEY and CDR2 as SVGAGI. The CDR3 sequence is 14 residues long. V was shortened by 3 bases and J by 2 bases, with 11 bases between the two germline ends. CDR3 sequence (DNA): TGTGCCAGCAGTTATCTAACGGAAACCTACGAGCAGTACGTC. This sequence encodes CASSYLTETYEQYV.

At least ten counts were recorded for this clonotype. The rearrangement links TRBV15 to TRBJ2-2; D could derive from TRBD1 or TRBD2 (5 bases each). CDR3 length: 14 residues. Deletions cut 4 bases from V and 8 bases from J, with 14 bases between. Germline-derived CDR1 and CDR2 are LNHNV and YYDKDF (reference sequence). The CDR3 DNA follows: TGTGCCACCAGCAATCGCCAGGGACCGGGGGAGCTGTTTTTT. Protein sequence: CATSNRQGPGELFF.

This clonotype was counted only a few times. The rearrangement uses TRBV12-3 or TRBV12-4 and TRBJ2-1; D is unresolved. Trimming pared 1 base from V and 1 base from J, leaving 8 bases between. CDR3 size: 15 residues. For the CDR3, the DNA is TGTGCCAGCAGTTTAGATTGGTGGTCCTACAATGAGCAGTTCTTC. This encodes CASSLDWWSYNEQFF.

This clonotype was seen ten or more times. The chain joins TRBV7-9 to TRBJ2-7, with D tentatively TRBD1 (6 bases). The V gene's germline CDR1 is SEHNR and CDR2 FQNEAQ (reference sequence). Deletions cut 7 bases from V and 6 bases from J, with 19 bases between. The CDR3 is 14 amino acids. CDR3 bases: TGTGCCAGCACCGACTGGGGACACAATTTCGAGCAGTACTTC. Encoded protein: CASTDWGHNFEQYF.

This clonotype was recorded at least ten times. In DNA form, the CDR3 reads TGTGCCAGCAGCCCGAGAACTAGCGGGAACACCGGGGAGCTGTTTTTT. Protein sequence: CASSPRTSGNTGELFF. This chain connects TRBV7-8 to TRBJ2-2; 8 nucleotides line up with TRBD2. V dropped 5 bases and J dropped 1; count of bases not matched to a gene: 6. Per germline, CDR1 SGHVS and CDR2 FQNEAQ. This CDR3 is built from 16 residues. Full variable domain (remainder filled in from reference TRBV7-8 and TRBJ2-2): GAGVSQSPRYKVAKRGQDVALRCDPISGHVSLFWYQQALGQGPEFLTYFQNEAQLDKSGLPSDRFFAERPEGSVSTLKIQRTQQEDSAVYLCASSPRTSGNTGELFFGEGSRLTVL.

This clonotype came up many times. The chain carries TRBV11-2 and TRBJ2-1, with 10 bases fitting TRBD2. CDR3 size: 16 residues. The V segment lost 5 bases and the J segment 1 base; nucleotides outside the gene matches: 5. Germline CDR1 reads SGHAT; CDR2 reads FQNNGV. The CDR3 region has the DNA TGTGCCAGCAGCCCGGTAGCGGGAGGTTCCTACAATGAGCAGTTCTTC. Amino acids: CASSPVAGGSYNEQFF. Drawing the rest from reference TRBV11-2 and TRBJ2-1, the complete variable domain is EAGVAQSPRYKIIEKRQSVAFWCNPISGHATLYWYQQILGQGPKLLIQFQNNGVVDDSQLPKDRFSAERLKGVDSTLKIQPAKLEDSAVYLCASSPVAGGSYNEQFFGPGTRLTVL.

The V gene is TRBV6-2 or TRBV6-3, the J gene TRBJ1-1; TRBD1 might be the D (6 bases). CDR3 length: 14 residues. V shed 2 bases and J shed 3 bases, with 10 bases lying between them. Germline loops: CDR1 MNHEY, CDR2 SVGEGT. CDR3 sequence reads: CASSYPGAYTEAFF. The CDR3, as DNA: TGTGCCAGCAGTTACCCGGGGGCGTACACTGAAGCTTTCTTT.

This clonotype was detected ten times or more. This chain joins TRBV9 and TRBJ2-5; maybe TRBD1 (6 bases). CDR1 and CDR2 from the germline V gene are SGDLS and YYNGEE. This CDR3 is 16 amino acids long. V lost 0 bases, J lost 5 bases, and 17 bases lay in between. The CDR3 DNA reads TGTGCCAGCAGCGTAGCTTTGACAGGAGGATGGGAGACCCAGTACTTC. Its protein is CASSVALTGGWETQYF.

This clonotype was counted ten times or more. The V and J genes are TRBV24-1 and TRBJ2-5, with TRBD2 matching 9 bases. Germline loops: CDR1 KGHDR, CDR2 SFDVKD. J gave up 4 bases and V 3 bases, and 11 bases lay outside the gene matches. The CDR3 runs 17 residues. CDR3 protein: CATSDPLREGVIETQYF. CDR3 sequence (DNA): TGTGCCACCAGTGATCCGTTGCGGGAGGGAGTCATAGAGACCCAGTACTTC.